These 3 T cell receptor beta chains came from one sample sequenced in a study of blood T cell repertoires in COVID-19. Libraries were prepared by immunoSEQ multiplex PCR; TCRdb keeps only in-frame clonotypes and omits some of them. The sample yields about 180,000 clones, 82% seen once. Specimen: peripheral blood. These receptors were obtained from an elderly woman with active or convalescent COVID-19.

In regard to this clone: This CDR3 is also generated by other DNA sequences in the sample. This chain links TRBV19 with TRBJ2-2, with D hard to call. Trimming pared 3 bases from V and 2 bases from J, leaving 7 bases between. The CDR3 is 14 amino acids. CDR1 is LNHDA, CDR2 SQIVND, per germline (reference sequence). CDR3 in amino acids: CASSILRNTGELFF. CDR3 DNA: TGTGCCAGTAGTATTCTCAGAAACACCGGGGAGCTGTTTTTT.

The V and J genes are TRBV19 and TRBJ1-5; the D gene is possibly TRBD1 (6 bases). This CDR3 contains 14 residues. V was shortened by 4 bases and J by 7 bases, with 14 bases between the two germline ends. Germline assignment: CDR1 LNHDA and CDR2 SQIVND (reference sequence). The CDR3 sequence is CASSTGEVWQPQHF. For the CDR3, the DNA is TGTGCCAGTAGTACAGGGGAAGTCTGGCAGCCCCAGCATTTT. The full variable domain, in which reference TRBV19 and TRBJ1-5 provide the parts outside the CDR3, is DGGITQSPKYLFRKEGQNVTLSCEQNLNHDAMYWYRQDPGQGLRLIYYSQIVNDFQKGDIAEGYSVSREKKESFPLTVTSAQKNPTAFYLCASSTGEVWQPQHFGDGTRLSIL.

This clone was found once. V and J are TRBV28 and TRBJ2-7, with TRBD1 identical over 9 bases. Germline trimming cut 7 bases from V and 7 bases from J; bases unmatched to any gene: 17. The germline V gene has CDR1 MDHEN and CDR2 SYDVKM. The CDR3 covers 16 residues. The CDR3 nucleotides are TGTGCCAGCATATTAAGCGGGACAGGGTCCGTCTGGGAGCAGTACTTC. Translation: CASILSGTGSVWEQYF.